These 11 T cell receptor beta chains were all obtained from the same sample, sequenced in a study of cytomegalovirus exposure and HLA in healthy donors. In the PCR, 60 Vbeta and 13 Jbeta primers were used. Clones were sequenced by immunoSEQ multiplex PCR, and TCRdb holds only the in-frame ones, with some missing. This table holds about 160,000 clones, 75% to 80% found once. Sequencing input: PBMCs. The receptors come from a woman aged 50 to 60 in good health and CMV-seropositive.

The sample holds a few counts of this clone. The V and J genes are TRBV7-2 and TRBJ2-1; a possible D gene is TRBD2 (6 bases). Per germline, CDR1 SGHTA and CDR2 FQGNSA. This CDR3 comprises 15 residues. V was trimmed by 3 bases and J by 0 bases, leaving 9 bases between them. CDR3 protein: CASSFSGSSYNEQFF. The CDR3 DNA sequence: TGTGCCAGCAGCTTTAGCGGTAGCTCCTACAATGAGCAGTTCTTC.

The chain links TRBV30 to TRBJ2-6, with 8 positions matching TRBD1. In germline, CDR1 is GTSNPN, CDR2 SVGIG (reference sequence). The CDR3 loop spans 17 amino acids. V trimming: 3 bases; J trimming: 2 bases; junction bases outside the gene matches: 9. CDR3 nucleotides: TGTGCCTGGAGCCGGGGCAGGGGGCGGGCTGGGGCCAACGTCCTGACTTTC. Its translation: CAWSRGRGRAGANVLTF.

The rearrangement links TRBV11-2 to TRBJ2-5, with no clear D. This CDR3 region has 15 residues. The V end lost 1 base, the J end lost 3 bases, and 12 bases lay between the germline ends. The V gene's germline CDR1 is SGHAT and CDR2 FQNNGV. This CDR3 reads CASSLGISTEETQYF. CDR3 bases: TGTGCCAGCAGCTTAGGCATCTCAACGGAAGAGACCCAGTACTTC.

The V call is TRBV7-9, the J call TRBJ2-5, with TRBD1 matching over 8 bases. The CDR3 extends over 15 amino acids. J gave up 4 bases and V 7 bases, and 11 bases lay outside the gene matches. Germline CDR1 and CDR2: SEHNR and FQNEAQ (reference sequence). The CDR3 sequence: CASTPGETGVETQYF. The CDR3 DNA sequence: TGTGCCAGCACCCCTGGGGAGACAGGGGTAGAGACCCAGTACTTC.

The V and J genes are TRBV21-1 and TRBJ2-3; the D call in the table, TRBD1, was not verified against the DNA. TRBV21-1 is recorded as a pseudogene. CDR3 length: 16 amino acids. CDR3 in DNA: TGTGCCAGCAGCATCCCAGGGCCAGGGTGCACAGATACGCAGTATTTT. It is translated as CASSIPGPGCTDTQYF.

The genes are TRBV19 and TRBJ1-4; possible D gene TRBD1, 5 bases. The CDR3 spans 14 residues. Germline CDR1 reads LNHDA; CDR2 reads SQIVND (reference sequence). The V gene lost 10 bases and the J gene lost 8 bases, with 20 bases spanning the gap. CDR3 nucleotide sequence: TGTGCCACCGCGGGGGGACGCGGGTGGGAAAAACTGTTTTTT. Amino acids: CATAGGRGWEKLFF.

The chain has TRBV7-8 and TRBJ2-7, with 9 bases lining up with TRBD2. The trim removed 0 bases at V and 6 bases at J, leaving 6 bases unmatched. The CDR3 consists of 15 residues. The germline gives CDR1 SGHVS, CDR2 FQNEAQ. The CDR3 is CASSLAFSGSAEQYF. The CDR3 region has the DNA TGTGCCAGCAGCTTAGCGTTTAGCGGGAGTGCCGAGCAGTACTTC.

The DNA of the CDR3 is TGCGCCAGCAGCCATACCAGGGACTCGAACACTGAAGCTTTCTTT. This encodes CASSHTRDSNTEAFF. This chain uses TRBV4-3 with TRBJ1-1, with D tentatively TRBD1 (5 bases). Trimming left V 3 bases short and J 1 base short, with 12 bases between. The CDR3 runs to 15 residues. In germline, CDR1 is LGHNA, CDR2 YSLEER.

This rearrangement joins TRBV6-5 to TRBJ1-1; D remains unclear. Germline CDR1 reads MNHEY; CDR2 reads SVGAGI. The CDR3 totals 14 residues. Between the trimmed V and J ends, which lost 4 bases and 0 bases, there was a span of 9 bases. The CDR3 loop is CASSFRGMNTEAFF. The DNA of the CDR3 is TGTGCCAGCAGTTTCCGGGGAATGAACACTGAAGCTTTCTTT.

This CDR3 is CASRTGTALLSNEQFF. The CDR3 region has the DNA TGTGCCAGCAGGACCGGGACAGCCTTATTAAGCAATGAGCAGTTCTTC. The chain joins TRBV11-2 to TRBJ2-1; TRBD1 aligns across 7 bases. CDR1 and CDR2 from the germline V gene are SGHAT and FQNNGV. Trimming cost V 6 bases and J 6 bases; bases outside gene matches: 14. The CDR3 covers 16 residues.

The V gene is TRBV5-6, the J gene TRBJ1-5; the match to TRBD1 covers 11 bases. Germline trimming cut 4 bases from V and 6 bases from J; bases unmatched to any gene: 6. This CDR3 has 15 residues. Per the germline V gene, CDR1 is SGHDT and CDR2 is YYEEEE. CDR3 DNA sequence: TGTGCCAGCAGCCGTGGGACAGGGGGAGGTCAGCCCCAGCATTTT. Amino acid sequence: CASSRGTGGGQPQHF.